This record concerns one T cell receptor beta chain sequence. What this receptor recognizes is not known. No per-base quality is available; no much larger clone lies one base away. From a lookup of the germline V gene (reference sequence), CDR1 and CDR2 are SEHNR and FQNEAQ. The CDR3 contains 17 residues, cysteine and phenylalanine counted. Solely the CDR3 DNA is kept, with 51 bases framed from the first base. V drops 4 bases and J drops 4 bases, leaving 21 bases in between. The CDR3 regions of human TCRbeta chains were subjected to immunosequencing. The original methods were these. Repertoire TCRs were matched against a reference library of SARS-CoV-2-specific TCRs generated with the MIRA antigen-specificity platform. Breadth was defined as the fraction of unique TCRs that were SARS-CoV-2-associated, and depth was defined as the fraction of total T cells that were SARS-CoV-2-associated. Using the MIRA data, every spike-specific TCR was mapped to the spike region that the TCR reacted to and assigned to either a CD4 or a CD8 class. Log10-transformed breadth and depth values were compared by one-way ANOVA with Sidak's multiple comparisons tests. Entries here come from immuneACCESS through TCRdb and include only in-frame sequences with V and J called. Some clones fail to appear in such tables; in the studies checked, an unresolved V gene covers under half of the shortfall, and the cause of the remainder is unknown. That table gives V, J and clone size, and the DNA gave D and trimming. The sample table lists 150,000 or so clones, about 90% of them with a count of one. Of the sample, 1.5% to 2% falls within the top ten clones.

This entry comes from a study of T cell responses to AZD1222 COVID-19 vaccine (dated by TCRdb to the early 2020s). Some background on the complete study: AZD1222 recipients whose second dose came at about 4 weeks and those whose second dose came at about 12 weeks were combined into one group, since spike-specific TCR depth and breadth did not differ between the two schedules. Trial participants were enrolled by age into subgroups of 18-55, 56-69 and 70-plus years, and 148, 28 and 57 TCR-sequenced participants, respectively, were included in these subgroups. A total of 233 trial participants underwent TCR sequencing, of whom about 200 had received two doses of AZD1222 and about 25 had received two doses of the MenACWY control vaccine. What the research found in general, with its limitations: Most participants were white British and females outnumbered males, and the authors suggested that clonal diversity may have been underestimated. Conclusions about previously exposed vaccinees are limited because only five to seven AZD1222 recipients were SARS-CoV-2 seropositive at baseline. Reportedly, close to half of the unique spike-specific TCRs recognized epitopes lying outside the regions that are mutated in the B.1.351 and B.1.1.7 variants. Because no day 14 peak-response samples were available, repertoires were characterized only after the peak T cell response. After two AZD1222 doses, spike-specific TCR breadth and depth were significantly higher than at day 0 and than in MenACWY recipients. In the small 56-69-year group, the increase in depth fell short of significance, most likely because of low power. The vaccine-associated CD4 TCRs covered the entire spike protein, and the dominant responses fell in regions 160-218 and 743-854.

The time point label on this specimen signifies: baseline before first vaccination. Vaccinee samples were obtained from the UK trials COV001 and COV002, which included a single-blind randomized controlled phase 2/3 trial of AZD1222 (ChAdOx1 nCoV-19) in healthy adults. For TCRbeta chain sequencing, PBMC samples were collected from trial participants at day 0 and at day 28 after the second dose. The sequence derives from an adult in good health. The rearranged chain carries TRBV7-9 and TRBJ2-3; a tentative D call is TRBD2 (6 bases match). Sequenced here: peripheral blood, sampled on day 0 of AZD1222 vaccination. The sequence in DNA is TGTGCCAGCAGCTCCACGGTAGCGGTCGGGGCGGCAGATACGCAGTATTTT. It translates as CASSSTVAVGAADTQYF.